The TCR beta chain described here comes from a study of blood T cell repertoires in COVID-19. In terms of age and location, participants ranged from about 18 to 90 years and lived in around 22 US areas. In assigning cohorts, the study relied on participant-reported clinical history. The V gene's germline CDR1 is LNHDA and CDR2 SQIVND (reference sequence). After removal of 3 bases from V and 1 base from J, the junction contained 6 bases not matched to a gene. This CDR3 comprises 16 residues. Authors' data handling: Reference gene primer amplification gave nucleated cell count estimates. Profiled with immunoSEQ multiplex PCR; TCRdb holds only in-frame clones, not every one. For V, J and clone size, that table is used; D and trimming come from the DNA. The sample shows around 300,000 clones, approximately 90% of them seen only once.

The sequence was collected from a woman aged 60-75 years in a cohort exposed to, infected with or recovered from COVID-19 (not recorded which). The specimen was PBMCs or T cells enriched from blood (not recorded which). The J gene is TRBJ2-7, the V gene TRBV19; 10 positions match TRBD1. This CDR3 reads CASSIEGQGISYEQYF. The DNA of the CDR3 is TGTGCCAGTAGTATCGAGGGACAGGGGATTTCCTACGAGCAGTACTTC.